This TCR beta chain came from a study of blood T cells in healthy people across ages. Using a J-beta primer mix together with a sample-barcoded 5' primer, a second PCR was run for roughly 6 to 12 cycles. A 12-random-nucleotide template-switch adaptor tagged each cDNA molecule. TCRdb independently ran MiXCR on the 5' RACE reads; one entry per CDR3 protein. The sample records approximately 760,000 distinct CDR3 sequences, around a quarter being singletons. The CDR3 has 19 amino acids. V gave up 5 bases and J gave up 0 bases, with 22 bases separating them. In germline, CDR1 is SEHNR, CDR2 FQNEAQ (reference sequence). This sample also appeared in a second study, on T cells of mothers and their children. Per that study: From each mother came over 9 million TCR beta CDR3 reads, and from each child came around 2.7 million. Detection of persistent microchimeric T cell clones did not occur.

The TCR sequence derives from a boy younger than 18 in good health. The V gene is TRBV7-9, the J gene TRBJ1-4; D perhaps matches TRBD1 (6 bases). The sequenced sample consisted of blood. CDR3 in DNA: TGTGCCAGCAGCGCCTCGCAGGGGTATAAAGTGCCAACTAATGAAAAACTGTTTTTT. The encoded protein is CASSASQGYKVPTNEKLFF. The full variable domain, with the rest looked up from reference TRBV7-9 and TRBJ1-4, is DTGVSQNPRHKITKRGQNVTFRCDPISEHNRLYWYRQTLGQGPEFLTYFQNEAQLEKSRLLSDRFSAERPKGSFSTLEIQRTEQGDSAMYLCASSASQGYKVPTNEKLFFGSGTQLSVL.